These 9 T cell receptor beta chains share one sample of origin, sequenced in a study of blood T cell repertoires in COVID-19. Measured with immunoSEQ multiplex PCR; TCRdb has only the in-frame clones, and not every one. In the table there are roughly 40,000 clones, roughly 88% of which are singletons. The sample consisted of peripheral blood. Receptor source: a human donor in a cohort sampled during active COVID-19.

J is TRBJ1-2 and V is TRBV4-2; 8 nucleotides agree with TRBD1. Germline V gives CDR1 LGHNA, CDR2 YNFKEQ. There are 16 residues in the CDR3. V lost 0 bases, J lost 2 bases, and 5 bases stayed unmatched. CDR3 region: CASSQDNNRGNYGYTF. In nucleotides, the CDR3 is TGTGCCAGCAGCCAAGATAATAACAGGGGGAACTATGGCTACACCTTC.

This clone was counted only a few times. The rearrangement joins TRBV18 to TRBJ1-1, with TRBD1 matching over 7 bases. Germline V gene data show CDR1 as KGHSH and CDR2 as LQKENI. V lost 5 bases, J lost 1 base, and 1 base stayed unmatched. The CDR3 spans 13 residues. The chain's CDR3 is CASSGQANTEAFF. In DNA, the CDR3 is TGTGCCAGCTCAGGACAGGCGAACACTGAAGCTTTCTTT.

This chain links TRBV5-4 with TRBJ1-1; 9 bases match TRBD1. This CDR3 comprises 16 residues. Germline CDR1 and CDR2: SGHNT and YYREEE (reference sequence). The V and J ends lost 4 bases and 3 bases, in that order; junction bases with no gene match: 10. The CDR3 region has the DNA TGTGCCAGCAGCCCGGGGCCCGGGACAGGGTACACTGAAGCTTTCTTT. It codes for CASSPGPGTGYTEAFF. The full variable domain, with the rest looked up from reference TRBV5-4 and TRBJ1-1, is ETGVTQSPTHLIKTRGQQVTLRCSSQSGHNTVSWYQQALGQGPQFIFQYYREEENGRGNFPPRFSGLQFPNYSSELNVNALELDDSALYLCASSPGPGTGYTEAFFGQGTRLTVV.

The V gene is TRBV9, the J gene TRBJ2-5; 11 bases are shared with TRBD2. The ends lost 6 bases at V and 5 bases at J; junction bases unmatched: 12. CDR3 length: 16 residues. Germline CDR1 and CDR2: SGDLS and YYNGEE. The CDR3 loop is CASTPGPSGGWETQYF. In DNA form, the CDR3 reads TGTGCCAGCACCCCGGGGCCTAGCGGGGGGTGGGAGACCCAGTACTTC.

This chain links TRBV27 with TRBJ2-4, with 11 nucleotides matching TRBD2. V shed 4 bases and J 8 bases; nucleotides not matched to a gene: 10. The length of the CDR3 is 16 residues. The germline V gene has CDR1 MNHEY and CDR2 SMNVEV (reference sequence). The chain's CDR3 is CASSSLTTSGKDIQYF. The DNA for the CDR3 is TGTGCCAGCAGTTCTCTCACGACTAGCGGGAAGGACATTCAGTACTTC.

This clone was recorded a few times. The rearrangement links TRBV9 to TRBJ2-5, with TRBD2 identical over 10 bases. Germline V gives CDR1 SGDLS, CDR2 YYNGEE. This CDR3 comprises 15 residues. Losses at the gene ends were 3 bases for V and 5 bases for J; bases not matched to a gene: 7. The CDR3 region is CASSGSSGGGETQYF. Written as DNA, the CDR3 is TGTGCCAGCAGCGGCTCTAGCGGGGGAGGGGAGACCCAGTACTTC.

DNA for the CDR3: TGTGCCAGCAGCTCGGACCGGGACAGGAGCACCGGGGAGCTGTTTTTT. It encodes CASSSDRDRSTGELFF. V is TRBV5-4 and J is TRBJ2-2, with TRBD1 matching 8 bases. CDR3 length: 16 amino acids. Germline lookup yields CDR1 SGHNT and CDR2 YYREEE (reference sequence). The V gene end was trimmed by 3 bases and the J gene end by 4 bases; junction bases not matched to a gene: 8.

This clone was recorded only once. The rearrangement joins TRBV6-1 to TRBJ2-1; no firm D call. The germline CDR1 and CDR2 sequences are MNHNS and SASEGT. CDR3 length equals 17 residues. V was trimmed by 1 base and J by 0 bases, leaving 13 bases between them. The CDR3 DNA reads as TGTGCCAGCAGTGAAGATTCGGTCTCAAGCTCCTACAATGAGCAGTTCTTC. This sequence encodes CASSEDSVSSSYNEQFF.

V usage is TRBV10-2 and J usage is TRBJ1-2, with D hard to call. Per germline, CDR1 WSHSY and CDR2 SAAADI. This CDR3 spans 13 amino acids. V lost 3 bases and J lost 2, with 7 bases in between. The CDR3 coding sequence is TGCGCCAGCAGTGAAGACAAGAACTATGGCTACACCTTC. It specifies CASSEDKNYGYTF.